This note documents a single T cell receptor beta chain sequence. These data are taken from a study of blood T cell repertoires in COVID-19. From germline, CDR1 is KGHDR and CDR2 SFDVKD. Germline trimming cut 3 bases from V and 0 bases from J; bases unmatched to any gene: 12. CDR3 length: 19 residues. Profiling relied on immunoSEQ multiplex PCR, and the TCRdb table lists in-frame clones only, not all of them. The sample has 200,000 to 250,000 clones, 89% seen once. The sample was peripheral blood. The rearrangement joins TRBV24-1 to TRBJ1-4, with 7 bases that match TRBD1. This receptor was taken from a woman aged 40-49 years with acute or convalescent COVID-19. The CDR3 here is CATSDPELGQAATNEKLFF. CDR3 nucleotide sequence: TGTGCCACCAGTGATCCCGAACTAGGACAGGCTGCAACTAATGAAAAACTGTTTTTT.